The T cell receptor beta chain described here comes from a study of CD8+ T cells in alopecia areata. Turning to this clone: The antigen is unknown.

Study conclusions and caveats: Lesional scalp displayed greater clonality than normal scalp, most notably in alopecia totalis/universalis. Patients shared TCRs less clearly than mice did, possibly for HLA-related reasons.

cDNA prepared by RNA extraction and subsequent reverse transcription served as the template for sequencing. Clones were sequenced by immunoSEQ multiplex PCR, and TCRdb holds only the in-frame ones, with some missing. The sample lists about 180,000 clones, roughly 60% occurring once. The CDR3 has 13 residues. V was clipped by 3 bases and J by 8 bases, with 9 bases between them. Germline V gene sequence: CDR1 SGHRS, CDR2 YFSETQ. This clonotype was obtained from a human donor with alopecia areata. The V call is TRBV5-1, the J call TRBJ1-6; D uncertain. The specimen was CD4+ T cells sorted from blood, collected at week 0. DNA for the CDR3: TGCGCCAGCAGCTCCGCGGCGGATTCACCCCTCCACTTT. Its protein is CASSSAADSPLHF.